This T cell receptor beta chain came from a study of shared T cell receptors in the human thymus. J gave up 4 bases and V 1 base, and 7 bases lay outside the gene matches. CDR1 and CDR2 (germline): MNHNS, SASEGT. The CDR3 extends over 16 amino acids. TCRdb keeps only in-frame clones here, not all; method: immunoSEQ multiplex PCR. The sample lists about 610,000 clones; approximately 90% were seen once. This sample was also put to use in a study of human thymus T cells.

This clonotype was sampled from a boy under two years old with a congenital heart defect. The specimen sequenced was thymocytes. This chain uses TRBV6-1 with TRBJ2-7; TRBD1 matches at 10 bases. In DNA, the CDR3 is TGTGCCAGCAGTGAAGTGCGGGACAGGGGTCTTTACGAGCAGTACTTC. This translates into CASSEVRDRGLYEQYF.